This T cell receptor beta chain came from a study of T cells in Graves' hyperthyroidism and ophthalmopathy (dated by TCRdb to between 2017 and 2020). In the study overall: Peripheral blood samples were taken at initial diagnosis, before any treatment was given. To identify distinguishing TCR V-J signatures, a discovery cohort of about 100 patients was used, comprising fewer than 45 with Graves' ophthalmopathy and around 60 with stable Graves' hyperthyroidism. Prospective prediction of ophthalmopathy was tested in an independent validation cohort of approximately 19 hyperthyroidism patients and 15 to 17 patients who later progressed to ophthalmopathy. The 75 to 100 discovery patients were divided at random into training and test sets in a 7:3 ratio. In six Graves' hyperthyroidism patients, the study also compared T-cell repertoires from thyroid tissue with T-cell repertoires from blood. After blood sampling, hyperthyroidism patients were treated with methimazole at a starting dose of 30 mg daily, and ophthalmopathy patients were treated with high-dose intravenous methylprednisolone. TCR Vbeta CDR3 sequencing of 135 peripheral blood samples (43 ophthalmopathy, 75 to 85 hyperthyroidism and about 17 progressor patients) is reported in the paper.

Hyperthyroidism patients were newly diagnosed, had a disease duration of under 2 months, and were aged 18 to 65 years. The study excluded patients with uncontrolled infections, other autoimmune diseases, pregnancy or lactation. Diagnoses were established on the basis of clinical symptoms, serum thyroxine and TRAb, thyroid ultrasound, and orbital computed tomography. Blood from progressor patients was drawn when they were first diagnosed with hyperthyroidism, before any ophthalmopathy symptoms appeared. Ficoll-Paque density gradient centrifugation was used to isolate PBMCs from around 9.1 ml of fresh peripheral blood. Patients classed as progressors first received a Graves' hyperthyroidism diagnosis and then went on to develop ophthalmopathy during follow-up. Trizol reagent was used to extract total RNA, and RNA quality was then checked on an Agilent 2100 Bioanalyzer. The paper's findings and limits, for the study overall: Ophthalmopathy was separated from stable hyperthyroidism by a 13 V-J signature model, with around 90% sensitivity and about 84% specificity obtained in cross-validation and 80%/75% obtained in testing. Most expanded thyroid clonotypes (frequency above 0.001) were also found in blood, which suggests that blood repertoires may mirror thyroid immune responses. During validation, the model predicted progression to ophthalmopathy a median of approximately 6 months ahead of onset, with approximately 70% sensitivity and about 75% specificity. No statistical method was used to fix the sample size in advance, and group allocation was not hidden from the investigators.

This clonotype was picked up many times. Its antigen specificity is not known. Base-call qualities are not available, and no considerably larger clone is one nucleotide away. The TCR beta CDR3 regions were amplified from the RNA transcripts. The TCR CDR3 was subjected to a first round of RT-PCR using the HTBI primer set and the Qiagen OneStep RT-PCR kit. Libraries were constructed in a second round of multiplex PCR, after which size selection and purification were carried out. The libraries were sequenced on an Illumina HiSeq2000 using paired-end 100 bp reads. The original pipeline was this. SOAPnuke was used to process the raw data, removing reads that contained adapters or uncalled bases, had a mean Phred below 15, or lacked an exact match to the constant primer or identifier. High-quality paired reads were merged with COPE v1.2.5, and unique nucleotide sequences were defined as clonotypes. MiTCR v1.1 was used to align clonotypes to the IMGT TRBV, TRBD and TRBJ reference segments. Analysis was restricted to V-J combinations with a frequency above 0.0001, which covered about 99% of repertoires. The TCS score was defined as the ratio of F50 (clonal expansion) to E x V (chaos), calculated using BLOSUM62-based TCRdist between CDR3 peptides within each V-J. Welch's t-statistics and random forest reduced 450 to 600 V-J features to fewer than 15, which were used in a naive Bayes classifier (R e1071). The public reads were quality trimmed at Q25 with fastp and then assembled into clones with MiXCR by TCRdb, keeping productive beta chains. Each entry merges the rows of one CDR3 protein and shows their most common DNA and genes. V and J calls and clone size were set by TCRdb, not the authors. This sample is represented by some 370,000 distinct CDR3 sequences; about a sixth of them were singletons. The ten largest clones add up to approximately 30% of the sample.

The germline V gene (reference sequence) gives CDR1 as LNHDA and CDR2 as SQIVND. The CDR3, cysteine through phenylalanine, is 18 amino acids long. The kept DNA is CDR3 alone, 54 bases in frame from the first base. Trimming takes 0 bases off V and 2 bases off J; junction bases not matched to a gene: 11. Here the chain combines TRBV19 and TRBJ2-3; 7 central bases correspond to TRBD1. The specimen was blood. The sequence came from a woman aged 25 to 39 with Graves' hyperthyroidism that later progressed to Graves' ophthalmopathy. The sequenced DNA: TGTGCCAGTAGTATAGATAGTCCGGGCAGGGGGACCACAGATACGCAGTATTTT. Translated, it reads CASSIDSPGRGTTDTQYF. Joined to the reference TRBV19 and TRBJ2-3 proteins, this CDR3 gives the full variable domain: DGGITQSPKYLFRKEGQNVTLSCEQNLNHDAMYWYRQDPGQGLRLIYYSQIVNDFQKGDIAEGYSVSREKKESFPLTVTSAQKNPTAFYLCASSIDSPGRGTTDTQYFGPGTRLTVL.